This TCR beta chain was profiled in a study of blood T cells in healthy people across ages. The authors ran a second PCR of 7 to 11 cycles using a sample-barcoded 5' primer and a J-beta primer mix. Each TCR beta cDNA got a 12-nucleotide random molecular identifier. A single record per CDR3 protein comes from TCRdb applying MiXCR to the 5' RACE reads. The data contain 1.5 million to 2 million distinct CDR3 sequences, more than 35% of them singletons. Germline lookup yields CDR1 SGHVS and CDR2 FQNEAQ. The CDR3 is 12 residues long. V lost 6 bases and J lost 12; bases outside the gene matches: 6. PBMCs were isolated at a quantity of at least 6 million per sample.

The chain is built from TRBV7-8 and TRBJ2-1, with 9 positions matching TRBD1. Input material: blood. The origin of this receptor is a human donor in good health. This CDR3 reads CASRTGGSGQFF. For the CDR3, the DNA is TGTGCCAGCAGGACAGGGGGATCGGGGCAGTTCTTC.